This T cell receptor (beta chain) stems from a study of OX40 agonist ivuxolimab in advanced cancers. As for the study in general: At doses from 0.01 to 10 mg/kg, patients were given intravenous ivuxolimab every 2 weeks. Dose-escalation patients' cancers were hepatocellular carcinoma, melanoma, renal cell or head and neck cancer. Prior anti-PD-1, anti-PD-L1 or anti-CTLA-4 therapy did not bar entry, and about 40% had some.

Looked up from germline, CDR1 is MNHNY and CDR2 is SVGAGI (reference sequence). This CDR3 has 13 residues. V shed 2 bases and J shed 5 bases, with 9 bases lying between them. Clones were read by immunoSEQ multiplex PCR, and TCRdb kept only the in-frame ones, dropping some. This table has approximately 52,000 clones, 83% appearing once. Sequenced here: CD4+ or CD8+ T cells sorted from blood, sampled in a trial of the OX40 agonist ivuxolimab. This TCR was sampled from an adult with an advanced solid tumor such as melanoma, head and neck, liver or kidney cancer. The chain carries TRBV6-6 and TRBJ1-2; D gene ambiguous. The CDR3 bases are TGTGCCAGCAGTTACGAGGCCGTATATGGCTACACCTTC. This codes for CASSYEAVYGYTF.